This TCR beta chain is drawn from a study of shared clonotypes between healthy human individuals. Study details: Per-donor plates numbered three CD4 naive, three CD4 memory, two CD8 naive and one CD8 memory.

For this clone: Its cognate antigen is unknown.

Deep-level running was used for the assay. A roughly 200 ng quantity of DNA, some 30,000 T cell genomes, went into the sorted-subset replicate PCRs. Sequencing was performed with immunoSEQ multiplex PCR; in TCRdb, only in-frame clones are kept and a portion is missing. The sample shows around 700,000 clones, about two thirds of them seen only once. Germline lookup yields CDR1 SGHRS and CDR2 YFSETQ. The CDR3 totals 18 residues. After removal of 4 bases from V and 6 bases from J, the junction contained 14 bases not matched to a gene. Points from the study as a whole: Naive subsets typically showed greater estimated richness than memory subsets.

The chain employs TRBV5-1 and TRBJ2-2; 11 bases agree with TRBD2. The TCR was taken from a woman aged 25 to 39 in good health. What was sequenced was memory CD4+ T cells sorted from blood. Subset described: CD45RA-negative fraction. In nucleotides, the CDR3 is TGCGCCAGCAGCCGGGGGAACATAGCGGGAGGGCCTCCCGGGGAGCTGTTTTTT. Translated, it gives CASSRGNIAGGPPGELFF.